Following are 32 T cell receptor beta chains from one sample sequenced in a study of blood T cell repertoires in COVID-19. TCRdb's copy holds only in-frame clones and misses some; the assay was immunoSEQ multiplex PCR. The table lists 95,000 to 100,000 clones, roughly nine tenths of them singletons. The sequenced sample was peripheral blood. Every receptor here comes from a middle-aged man with acute or convalescent COVID-19.

V gene TRBV9 combines with J gene TRBJ1-6; D not certain. The CDR3 has 13 amino acids. Germline assignment: CDR1 SGDLS and CDR2 YYNGEE. The V gene lost 4 bases and the J gene lost 7 bases, with 9 bases spanning the gap. The CDR3 nucleotides are TGTGCCAGCAGCCCCTCTCAGAATTCACCCCTCCACTTT. Amino acids: CASSPSQNSPLHF.

The chain has TRBV27 and TRBJ1-5; D gene uncertain. Germline loops: CDR1 MNHEY, CDR2 SMNVEV (reference sequence). CDR3 size: 13 residues. V was shortened by 0 bases and J by 7 bases, with 7 bases between the two germline ends. CDR3 sequence reads: CASSLSSLQPQHF. The CDR3 DNA reads TGTGCCAGCAGTTTATCTTCTTTGCAGCCCCAGCATTTT.

This clone appeared a single time. The chain is built from TRBV5-6 and TRBJ1-3; the D gene is possibly TRBD1 (5 bases). The CDR3 contains 16 residues. The germline V and J ends were trimmed by 1 base and 0 bases, with 11 bases remaining between them. Per germline, CDR1 SGHDT and CDR2 YYEEEE. The CDR3 is CASSLPAGNSGNTIYF. CDR3 nucleotide sequence: TGTGCCAGCAGCTTGCCGGCAGGGAACTCTGGAAACACCATATATTTT.

The V gene is TRBV27, the J gene TRBJ2-5, with 10 bases lining up with TRBD1. Losses at the gene ends were 5 bases for V and 5 bases for J; bases not matched to a gene: 8. CDR1 and CDR2 (germline): MNHEY, SMNVEV (reference sequence). This CDR3 region has 15 residues. The DNA for the CDR3 is TGTGCCAGCAGTCCCCGACAGGGGGCTCTGGAGACCCAGTACTTC. The encoded protein is CASSPRQGALETQYF.

This chain joins TRBV6-5 and TRBJ2-3; 7 positions match TRBD1. The CDR3 runs 15 residues. V dropped 3 bases and J dropped 4; count of bases not matched to a gene: 7. CDR1 and CDR2 (germline): MNHEY, SVGAGI. As DNA, the CDR3 is TGTGCCAGCAGTTATAACAGGGGACGGGCAGATACGCAGTATTTT. It specifies CASSYNRGRADTQYF.

The chain has TRBV11-3 and TRBJ2-1, with TRBD2 matching 7 bases. V lost 5 bases and J lost 9; bases outside the gene matches: 13. Germline-derived CDR1 and CDR2 are SGHNT and YENEEA. The CDR3 sequence is 15 residues long. Written as DNA, the CDR3 is TGTGCCAGCAGCCCCTCCGGGGGGAGTAATGGTGAGCAGTTCTTC. This encodes CASSPSGGSNGEQFF. Full variable domain (rest looked up from reference TRBV11-3 and TRBJ2-1): EAGVVQSPRYKIIEKKQPVAFWCNPISGHNTLYWYLQNLGQGPELLIRYENEEAVDDSQLPKDRFSAERLKGVDSTLKIQPAELGDSAVYLCASSPSGGSNGEQFFGPGTRLTVL.

This sequence joins TRBV6-5 and TRBJ1-1; 7 bases align to TRBD1. Germline loops: CDR1 MNHEY, CDR2 SVGAGI. This CDR3 is built from 14 residues. Trimming removed 6 bases from V and 4 bases from J; junction bases left unmatched: 8. The CDR3 reads CASSKSQGSTEAFF. The CDR3 DNA follows: TGTGCCAGCAGCAAATCACAGGGGTCCACTGAAGCTTTCTTT.

The chain combines TRBV5-1 with TRBJ1-1; the D gene is possibly TRBD1 (5 bases). The V end was cut by 4 bases, the J end by 2 bases, with 12 bases between. Germline V gives CDR1 SGHRS, CDR2 YFSETQ. This CDR3 contains 14 residues. The CDR3 DNA follows: TGCGCCAGCAGCCCACAACAGGACAACACTGAAGCTTTCTTT. Translation: CASSPQQDNTEAFF.

CDR3 region: CATSRDRQKSYEQYF. The CDR3, as DNA: TGTGCCACCAGCAGAGATCGACAGAAGAGCTACGAGCAGTACTTC. The chain couples TRBV15 to TRBJ2-7; tentatively, D is TRBD1 (5 bases). There are 15 residues in the CDR3. Germline assignment: CDR1 LNHNV and CDR2 YYDKDF (reference sequence). Trimming stripped 0 bases from V and 3 bases from J, with 12 bases between. Full variable domain (remainder filled in from reference TRBV15 and TRBJ2-7): DAMVIQNPRYQVTQFGKPVTLSCSQTLNHNVMYWYQQKSSQAPKLLFHYYDKDFNNEADTPDNFQSRRPNTSFCFLDIRSPGLGDTAMYLCATSRDRQKSYEQYFGPGTRLTVT.

The gene calls are TRBV7-2 and TRBJ2-2; possible D gene TRBD1, 6 bases. CDR1 and CDR2 from the germline V gene are SGHTA and FQGNSA. CDR3 length equals 14 residues. V was shortened by 5 bases and J by 5 bases, with 12 bases between the two germline ends. The CDR3 loop reads CASSQGRGTGELFF. CDR3 coding DNA: TGTGCCAGCAGCCAAGGCAGGGGAACCGGGGAGCTGTTTTTT.

This chain links TRBV18 with TRBJ1-3, with D perhaps matching TRBD1 (6 bases). V was clipped by 6 bases and J by 0 bases, with 9 bases between them. In germline, CDR1 is KGHSH, CDR2 LQKENI. This CDR3 has 14 amino acids. The CDR3 loop is CASSRTVSGNTIYF. The DNA of the CDR3 is TGTGCCAGCTCTCGGACAGTCTCTGGAAACACCATATATTTT.

Comments on this clone: Other nucleotide sequences in the sample specify the same CDR3. The chain carries TRBV19 and TRBJ1-1; 7 bases agree with TRBD1. After removal of 5 bases from V and 0 bases from J, the junction contained 3 bases not matched to a gene. Looked up from germline, CDR1 is LNHDA and CDR2 is SQIVND (reference sequence). This CDR3 comprises 14 residues. CDR3 region: CASSRGGMNTEAFF. CDR3 sequence (DNA): TGTGCCAGTAGTCGAGGGGGCATGAACACTGAAGCTTTCTTT.

CDR3 protein: CASSRPGAGELFF. In nucleotides, the CDR3 is TGTGCCAGCAGCCGACCCGGGGCCGGGGAGCTGTTTTTT. J is TRBJ2-2 and V is TRBV7-2; tentative D call: TRBD2 (5 bases). The CDR3 contains 13 residues. The V end lost 5 bases, the J end lost 6 bases, and 10 bases lay between the germline ends. Germline V lookup: CDR1 SGHTA, CDR2 FQGNSA.

The rearrangement uses TRBV19 and TRBJ1-3; D gene unclear. Germline V CDR1 and CDR2: LNHDA, SQIVND (reference sequence). V lost 4 bases and J lost 0, with 10 bases in between. The CDR3 runs to 15 residues. The CDR3 nucleotides read TGTGCCAGTAGTAGTCCCATGAGCTCTGGAAACACCATATATTTT. This translates into CASSSPMSSGNTIYF.

The table lists this clone with a count of one. The genes are TRBV2 and TRBJ1-4; D ambiguous. The CDR3 is 16 amino acids. The V and J ends lost 5 bases and 5 bases respectively, with 18 bases between them. Germline V gives CDR1 SNHLY, CDR2 FYNNEI. The CDR3 region is CASSKIEGGGNEKLFF. Here the CDR3 DNA reads TGTGCCAGCAGTAAAATTGAAGGAGGAGGGAATGAAAAACTGTTTTTT.

The chain is built from TRBV7-9 and TRBJ2-1, with D unclear. V was trimmed by 0 bases and J by 3 bases, leaving 12 bases between them. The CDR3 totals 16 residues. The germline V gene encodes CDR1 SEHNR and CDR2 FQNEAQ (reference sequence). CDR3 loop: CASSLAAFRNYNEQFF. CDR3 DNA sequence: TGTGCCAGCAGCTTAGCCGCTTTTAGAAACTACAATGAGCAGTTCTTC.

The rearrangement links TRBV21-1 to TRBJ1-1; TRBD1, as called in the table, went unchecked against the DNA. TRBV21-1 counts as a pseudogene. The CDR3 extends over 16 amino acids. CDR3 sequence: CASSKEGGQGGTEAFF. The CDR3 DNA is TGTGCCAGCAGCAAAGAAGGAGGACAGGGCGGCACTGAAGCTTTCTTT.

This clone was picked up a small number of times. CDR3 DNA: TGTGCCAGCAGTTACGGCCCCTATGGCTACACCTTC. This codes for CASSYGPYGYTF. The J gene is TRBJ1-2, the V gene TRBV6-2 or TRBV6-3, with D hard to call. CDR1 is MNHEY and CDR2 is SVGEGT in the germline V gene. V was clipped by 2 bases and J by 4 bases, with 5 bases between them. The CDR3 is 12 amino acids.

The rearrangement uses TRBV14 and TRBJ2-3; 9 nucleotides line up with TRBD1. Germline values: CDR1 SGHDN, CDR2 FVKESK. The CDR3 runs 15 residues. The V and J ends lost 4 bases and 5 bases, in that order; junction bases with no gene match: 7. The CDR3 spells CASSLPGQGEDTQYF. As DNA, the CDR3 is TGTGCCAGCAGCCTACCGGGACAGGGAGAAGATACGCAGTATTTT.

This chain joins TRBV6-5 and TRBJ1-2, with D maybe TRBD1 (5 bases). The CDR3 totals 15 residues. Germline assignment: CDR1 MNHEY and CDR2 SVGAGI. The germline V and J ends were trimmed by 5 bases and 4 bases, with 17 bases remaining between them. The CDR3 sequence is CASSRSLTETYGYTF. As DNA, the CDR3 is TGTGCCAGCAGTCGCTCTCTGACAGAGACCTATGGCTACACCTTC.

The genes are TRBV7-2 and TRBJ2-7, with a possible D match to TRBD1 (6 bases). Germline CDR1 and CDR2: SGHTA and FQGNSA. The V end was cut by 6 bases, the J end by 6 bases, with 21 bases between. This CDR3 is built from 15 residues. The CDR3 sequence: CASSSAQGYGGEQYF. DNA of the CDR3: TGTGCCAGCAGTTCAGCACAGGGATATGGGGGCGAGCAGTACTTC.

The chain employs TRBV11-2 and TRBJ1-5; 8 bases match TRBD1. The CDR3 is 15 residues long. Germline-derived CDR1 and CDR2 are SGHAT and FQNNGV. The junction had 6 bases not matched to a gene; V was cut back by 2 bases and J by 6 bases. CDR3 bases: TGTGCCAGCAGCTTAACAGGGGGGGTAGGTCAGCCCCAGCATTTT. It specifies CASSLTGGVGQPQHF.

The CDR3 DNA reads as TGTGCCAGCAGCGAGGGGGCGAGTTCACCCCTCCACTTT. The encoded protein is CASSEGASSPLHF. The chain recombines TRBV7-3 with TRBJ1-6; 7 bases are a match to TRBD1. The CDR3 extends over 13 amino acids. CDR1 is SGHTA, CDR2 FQGTGA, per germline. V trimming: 5 bases; J trimming: 9 bases; junction bases outside the gene matches: 4. Full variable domain (rest looked up from reference TRBV7-3 and TRBJ1-6): GAGVSQTPSNKVTEKGKYVELRCDPISGHTALYWYRQSLGQGPEFLIYFQGTGAADDSGLPNDRFFAVRPEGSVSTLKIQRTERGDSAVYLCASSEGASSPLHFGNGTRLTVT.

The chain carries TRBV6-2 or TRBV6-3 and TRBJ1-3, with TRBD1 identical over 7 bases. The CDR3 extends over 14 amino acids. V gave up 6 bases and J gave up 2 bases; unmatched junction bases: 4. CDR1 and CDR2 (germline): MNHEY, SVGEGT. CDR3 sequence: CASSRDSPGNTIYF. Here the CDR3 DNA reads TGTGCCAGCAGCCGGGACAGCCCTGGAAACACCATATATTTT.

The V and J genes are TRBV2 and TRBJ1-2; tentative D call: TRBD1 (6 bases). The CDR3 has 14 amino acids. Trimming shortened V by 3 bases and J by 4 bases, and 12 bases separated the two germline ends. Germline V gene lookup returns CDR1 SNHLY and CDR2 FYNNEI. The CDR3: CASSEGAGPYGYTF. DNA for the CDR3: TGTGCCAGCAGTGAGGGGGCAGGCCCCTATGGCTACACCTTC.

The rearrangement joins TRBV7-9 to TRBJ2-7; 7 nucleotides align to TRBD1. Germline V gene lookup returns CDR1 SEHNR and CDR2 FQNEAQ (reference sequence). V shed 8 bases, J shed 5 bases, and the junction held 9 bases outside the gene matches. The CDR3 sequence is 13 residues long. CDR3 DNA sequence: TGTGCCAGCGGGGAGACAGGGCTGGACGAGCAGTACTTC. Translated, it gives CASGETGLDEQYF.

The chain combines TRBV19 with TRBJ2-1; the match to TRBD1 covers 7 bases. Trimming cost V 5 bases and J 2 bases; bases outside gene matches: 6. The germline V gene has CDR1 LNHDA and CDR2 SQIVND (reference sequence). The CDR3 covers 15 residues. The chain's CDR3 is CASSWGQSPYNEQFF. For the CDR3, the DNA is TGTGCCAGTAGTTGGGGACAGAGTCCCTACAATGAGCAGTTCTTC.

The chain recombines TRBV11-2 with TRBJ2-1, with 8 bases matching TRBD2. Trimming at V came to 4 bases and at J to 4 bases, leaving 3 bases not matched to a gene. CDR1 is SGHAT and CDR2 is FQNNGV in the germline V gene. The CDR3 extends over 14 amino acids. Written as DNA, the CDR3 is TGTGCCAGCAGCTCACTAGCGGATTACAATGAGCAGTTCTTC. Translated: CASSSLADYNEQFF.

The rearrangement uses TRBV30 and TRBJ2-6; D unclear. Germline CDR1 reads GTSNPN; CDR2 reads SVGIG (reference sequence). The ends were cut back, 6 bases at V and 13 bases at J, with 13 bases in the middle. The CDR3 has 11 residues. The CDR3 protein is CACPLPYVLTF. The CDR3 coding sequence is TGTGCCTGCCCCCTCCCCTATGTCCTGACTTTC. The full variable domain, its missing parts supplied by reference TRBV30 and TRBJ2-6, is SQTIHQWPATLVQPVGSPLSLECTVEGTSNPNLYWYRQAAGRGLQLLFYSVGIGQISSEVPQNLSASRPQDRQFILSSKKLLLSDSGFYLCACPLPYVLTFGAGSRLTVL.

This rearrangement joins TRBV20-1 to TRBJ1-1, with a possible D match to TRBD1 (5 bases). This CDR3 has 11 amino acids. The germline gives CDR1 DFQATT, CDR2 SNEGSKA (reference sequence). The germline V and J ends were trimmed by 6 bases and 9 bases, with 14 bases remaining between them. As DNA, the CDR3 is TGCAGTGCGGGCCGGACATCCCAAGCTTTCTTT. It specifies CSAGRTSQAFF.

The V call is TRBV4-3, the J call TRBJ2-7; 8 bases map to TRBD1. The V gene's germline CDR1 is LGHNA and CDR2 YSLEER. This CDR3 has 14 amino acids. V lost 4 bases to trimming and J lost 2 bases; unmatched junction nucleotides: 4. CDR3 in amino acids: CASSPNRGTYEQYF. In nucleotides, the CDR3 is TGCGCCAGCAGCCCCAACAGGGGGACCTACGAGCAGTACTTC.

This clone was found once. This sequence joins TRBV27 and TRBJ2-2; D may be TRBD2 (6 bases). Trimming left V 1 base short and J 4 bases short, with 7 bases between. In germline, CDR1 is MNHEY, CDR2 SMNVEV (reference sequence). This CDR3 contains 14 residues. DNA of the CDR3: TGTGCCAGCAGTTTATTGGGGGGCACCGGGGAGCTGTTTTTT. It translates to CASSLLGGTGELFF.